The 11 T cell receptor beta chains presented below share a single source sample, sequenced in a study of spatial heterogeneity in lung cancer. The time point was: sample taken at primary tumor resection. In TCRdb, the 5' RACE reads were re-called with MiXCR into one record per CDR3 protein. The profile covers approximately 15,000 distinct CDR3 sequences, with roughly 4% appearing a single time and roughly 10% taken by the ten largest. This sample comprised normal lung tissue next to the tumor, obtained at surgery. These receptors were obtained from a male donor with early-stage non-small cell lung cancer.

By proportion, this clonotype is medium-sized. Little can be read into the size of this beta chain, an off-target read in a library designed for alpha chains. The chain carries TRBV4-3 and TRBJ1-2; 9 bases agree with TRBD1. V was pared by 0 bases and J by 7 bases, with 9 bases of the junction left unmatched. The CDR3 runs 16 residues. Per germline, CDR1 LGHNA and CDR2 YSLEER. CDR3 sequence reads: CASSQEVGQGRGGYTF. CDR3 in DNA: TGCGCCAGCAGCCAAGAAGTAGGACAGGGGCGGGGTGGCTACACCTTC.

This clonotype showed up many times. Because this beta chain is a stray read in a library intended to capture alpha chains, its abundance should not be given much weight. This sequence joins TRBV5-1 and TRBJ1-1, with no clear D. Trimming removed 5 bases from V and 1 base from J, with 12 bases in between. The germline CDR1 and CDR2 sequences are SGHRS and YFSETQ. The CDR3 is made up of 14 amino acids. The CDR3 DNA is TGCGCCAGCAGGTCCTTTATCGGGAACACTGAAGCTTTCTTT. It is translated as CASRSFIGNTEAFF.

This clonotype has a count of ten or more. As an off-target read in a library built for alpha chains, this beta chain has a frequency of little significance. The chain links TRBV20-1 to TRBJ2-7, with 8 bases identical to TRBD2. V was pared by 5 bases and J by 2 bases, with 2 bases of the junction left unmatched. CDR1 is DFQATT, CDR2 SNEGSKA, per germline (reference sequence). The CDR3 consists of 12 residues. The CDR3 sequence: CSASTSAYEQYF. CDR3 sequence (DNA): TGCAGTGCTTCGACTAGCGCCTACGAGCAGTACTTC.

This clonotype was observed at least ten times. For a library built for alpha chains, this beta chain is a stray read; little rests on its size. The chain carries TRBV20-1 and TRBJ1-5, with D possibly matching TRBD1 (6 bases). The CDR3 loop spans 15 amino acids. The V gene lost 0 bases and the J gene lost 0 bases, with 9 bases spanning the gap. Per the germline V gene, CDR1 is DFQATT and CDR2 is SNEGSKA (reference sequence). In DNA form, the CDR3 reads TGCAGTGCTAGAGATCGGACAGCTAGCAATCAGCCCCAGCATTTT. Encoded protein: CSARDRTASNQPQHF.

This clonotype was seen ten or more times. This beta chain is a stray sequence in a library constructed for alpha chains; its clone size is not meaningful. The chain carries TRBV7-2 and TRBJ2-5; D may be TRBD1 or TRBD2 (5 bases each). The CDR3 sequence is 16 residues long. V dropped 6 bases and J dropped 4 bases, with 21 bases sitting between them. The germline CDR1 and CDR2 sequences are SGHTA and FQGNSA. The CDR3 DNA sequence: TGTGCCAGCAGGGCCCCTGGGGACCCAGGACTAGAGACCCAGTACTTC. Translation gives CASRAPGDPGLETQYF.

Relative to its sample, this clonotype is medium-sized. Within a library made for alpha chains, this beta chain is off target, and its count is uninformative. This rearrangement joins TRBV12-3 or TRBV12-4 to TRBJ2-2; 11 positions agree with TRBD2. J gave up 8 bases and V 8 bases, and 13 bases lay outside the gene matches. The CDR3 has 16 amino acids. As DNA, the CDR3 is TGTGCCAGCTCAATTACTAGCGGGAGCTCCTGGGGGGAGCTGTTTTTT. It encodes CASSITSGSSWGELFF.

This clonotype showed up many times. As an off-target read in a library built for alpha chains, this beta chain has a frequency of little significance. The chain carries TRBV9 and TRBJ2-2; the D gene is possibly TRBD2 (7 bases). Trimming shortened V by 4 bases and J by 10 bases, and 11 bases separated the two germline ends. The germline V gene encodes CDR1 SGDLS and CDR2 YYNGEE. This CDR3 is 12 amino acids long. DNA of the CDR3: TGTGCCAGCAGCCTAGGGGGGGAGGAGCTGTTTTTT. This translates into CASSLGGEELFF.

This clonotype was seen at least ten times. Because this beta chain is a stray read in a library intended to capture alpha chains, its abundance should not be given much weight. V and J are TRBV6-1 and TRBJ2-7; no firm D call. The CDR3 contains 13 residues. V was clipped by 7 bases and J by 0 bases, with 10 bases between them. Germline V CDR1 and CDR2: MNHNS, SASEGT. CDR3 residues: CASIGWFSYEQYF. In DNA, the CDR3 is TGTGCCAGCATCGGCTGGTTCTCCTACGAGCAGTACTTC.

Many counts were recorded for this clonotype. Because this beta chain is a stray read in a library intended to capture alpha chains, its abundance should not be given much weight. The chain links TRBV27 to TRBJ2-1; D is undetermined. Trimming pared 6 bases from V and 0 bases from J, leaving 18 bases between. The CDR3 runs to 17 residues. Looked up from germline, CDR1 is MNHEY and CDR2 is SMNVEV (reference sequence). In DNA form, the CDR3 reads TGTGCCAGCAGCCATCACCCGGGTCCGAGCTCCTACAATGAGCAGTTCTTC. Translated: CASSHHPGPSSYNEQFF.

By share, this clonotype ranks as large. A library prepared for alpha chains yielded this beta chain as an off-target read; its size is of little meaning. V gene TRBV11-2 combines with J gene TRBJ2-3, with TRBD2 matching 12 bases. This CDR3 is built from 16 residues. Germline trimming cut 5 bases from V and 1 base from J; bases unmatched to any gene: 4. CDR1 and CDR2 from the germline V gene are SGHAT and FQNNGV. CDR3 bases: TGTGCCAGCAGCAGCCGACTAGCGGGGGGCACAGATACGCAGTATTTT. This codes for CASSSRLAGGTDTQYF.

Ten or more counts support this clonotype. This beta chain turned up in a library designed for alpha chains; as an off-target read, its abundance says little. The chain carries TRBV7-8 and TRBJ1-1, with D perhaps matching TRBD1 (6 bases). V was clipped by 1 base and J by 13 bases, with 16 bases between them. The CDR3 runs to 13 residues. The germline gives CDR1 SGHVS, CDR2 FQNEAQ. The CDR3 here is CASSLGGQARGFF. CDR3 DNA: TGTGCCAGCAGCTTAGGGGGGCAGGCCAGGGGTTTCTTT.